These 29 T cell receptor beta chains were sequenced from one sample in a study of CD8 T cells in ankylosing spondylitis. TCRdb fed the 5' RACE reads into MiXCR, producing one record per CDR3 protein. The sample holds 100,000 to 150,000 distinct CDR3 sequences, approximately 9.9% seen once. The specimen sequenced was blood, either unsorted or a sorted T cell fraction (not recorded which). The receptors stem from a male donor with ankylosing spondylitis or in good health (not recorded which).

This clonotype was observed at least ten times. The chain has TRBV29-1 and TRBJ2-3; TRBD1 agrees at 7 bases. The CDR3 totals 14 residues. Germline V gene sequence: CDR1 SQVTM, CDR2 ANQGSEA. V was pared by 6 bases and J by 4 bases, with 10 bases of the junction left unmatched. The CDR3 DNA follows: TGCAGCGTGCACCGGGACAGTATTCCAGATACGCAGTATTTT. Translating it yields CSVHRDSIPDTQYF.

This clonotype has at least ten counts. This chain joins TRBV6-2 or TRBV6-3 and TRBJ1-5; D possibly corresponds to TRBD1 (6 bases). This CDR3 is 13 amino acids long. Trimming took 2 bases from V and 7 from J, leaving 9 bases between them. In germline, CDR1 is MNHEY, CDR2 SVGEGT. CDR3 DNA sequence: TGTGCCAGCAGTTACCGACAGGAACAGCCCCAGCATTTT. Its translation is CASSYRQEQPQHF.

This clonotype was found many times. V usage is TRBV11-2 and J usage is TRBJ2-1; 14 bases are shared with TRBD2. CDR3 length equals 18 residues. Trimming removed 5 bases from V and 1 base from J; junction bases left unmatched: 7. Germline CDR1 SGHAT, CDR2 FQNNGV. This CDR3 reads CASSRKGLAGVSYNEQFF. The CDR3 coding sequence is TGTGCCAGCAGCAGAAAGGGACTAGCGGGAGTTTCCTACAATGAGCAGTTCTTC.

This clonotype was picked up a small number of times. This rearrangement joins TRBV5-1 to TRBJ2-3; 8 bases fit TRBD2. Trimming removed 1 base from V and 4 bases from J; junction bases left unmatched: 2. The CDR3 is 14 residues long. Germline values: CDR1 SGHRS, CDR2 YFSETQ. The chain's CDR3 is CASSLTGGPDTQYF. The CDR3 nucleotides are TGCGCCAGCAGCTTGACGGGAGGGCCAGATACGCAGTATTTT.

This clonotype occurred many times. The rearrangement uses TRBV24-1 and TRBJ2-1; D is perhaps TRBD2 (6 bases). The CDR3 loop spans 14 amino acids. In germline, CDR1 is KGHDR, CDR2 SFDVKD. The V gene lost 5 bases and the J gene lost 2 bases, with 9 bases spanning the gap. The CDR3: CATSVRGTYNEQFF. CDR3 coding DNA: TGTGCCACCAGTGTGCGGGGCACCTACAATGAGCAGTTCTTC.

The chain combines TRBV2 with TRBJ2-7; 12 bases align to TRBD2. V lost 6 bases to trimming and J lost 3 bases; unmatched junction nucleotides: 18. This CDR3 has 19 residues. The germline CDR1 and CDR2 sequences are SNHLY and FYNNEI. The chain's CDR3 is CASSHPGGLAGPGGYEQYF. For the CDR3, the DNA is TGTGCCAGCAGCCACCCGGGCGGACTAGCGGGGCCTGGTGGCTACGAGCAGTACTTC.

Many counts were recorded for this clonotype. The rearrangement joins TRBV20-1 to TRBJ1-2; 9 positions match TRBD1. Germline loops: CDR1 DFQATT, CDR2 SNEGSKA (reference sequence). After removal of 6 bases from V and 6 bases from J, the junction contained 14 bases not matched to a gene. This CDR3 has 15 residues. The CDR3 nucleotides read TGCAGTGCCCCACCAGACAGGGGGAAGAATAATGGCTACACCTTC. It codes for CSAPPDRGKNNGYTF.

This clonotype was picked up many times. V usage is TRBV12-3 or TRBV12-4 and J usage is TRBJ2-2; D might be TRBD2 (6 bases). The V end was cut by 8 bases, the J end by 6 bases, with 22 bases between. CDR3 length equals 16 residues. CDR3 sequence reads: CASQTRLGHGAGELFF. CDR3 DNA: TGTGCCAGCCAGACTAGGCTGGGGCATGGAGCCGGGGAGCTGTTTTTT.

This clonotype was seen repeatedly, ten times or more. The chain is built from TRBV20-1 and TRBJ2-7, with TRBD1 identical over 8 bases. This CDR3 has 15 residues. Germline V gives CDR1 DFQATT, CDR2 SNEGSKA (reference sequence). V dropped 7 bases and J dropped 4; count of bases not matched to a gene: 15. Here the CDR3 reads CSDRPPAGGHYEQYF. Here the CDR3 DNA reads TGCAGTGATCGACCCCCGGCAGGGGGCCATTACGAGCAGTACTTC.

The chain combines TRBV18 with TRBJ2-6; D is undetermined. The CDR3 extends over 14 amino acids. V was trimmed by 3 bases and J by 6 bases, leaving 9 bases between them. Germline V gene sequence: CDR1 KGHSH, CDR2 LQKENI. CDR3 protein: CASSPGLEANVLTF. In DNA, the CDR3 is TGTGCCAGCTCACCCGGGTTGGAGGCCAACGTCCTGACTTTC.

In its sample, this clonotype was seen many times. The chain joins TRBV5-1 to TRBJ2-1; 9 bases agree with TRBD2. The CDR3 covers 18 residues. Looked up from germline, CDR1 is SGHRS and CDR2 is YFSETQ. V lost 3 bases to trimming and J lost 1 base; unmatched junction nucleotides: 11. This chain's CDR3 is CASSSLGGRGRSYNEQFF. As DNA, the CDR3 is TGCGCCAGCAGCTCCTTAGGCGGGAGGGGTAGGTCCTACAATGAGCAGTTCTTC. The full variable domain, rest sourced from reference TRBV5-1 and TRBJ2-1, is KAGVTQTPRYLIKTRGQQVTLSCSPISGHRSVSWYQQTPGQGLQFLFEYFSETQRNKGNFPGRFSGRQFSNSRSEMNVSTLELGDSALYLCASSSLGGRGRSYNEQFFGPGTRLTVL.

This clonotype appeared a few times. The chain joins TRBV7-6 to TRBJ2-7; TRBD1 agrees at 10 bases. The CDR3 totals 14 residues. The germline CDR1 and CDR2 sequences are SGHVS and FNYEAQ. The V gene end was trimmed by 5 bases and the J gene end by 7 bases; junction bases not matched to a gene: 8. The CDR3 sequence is CASSPTGGSWEQYF. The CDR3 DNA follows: TGTGCCAGCAGCCCGACAGGGGGCTCTTGGGAGCAGTACTTC.

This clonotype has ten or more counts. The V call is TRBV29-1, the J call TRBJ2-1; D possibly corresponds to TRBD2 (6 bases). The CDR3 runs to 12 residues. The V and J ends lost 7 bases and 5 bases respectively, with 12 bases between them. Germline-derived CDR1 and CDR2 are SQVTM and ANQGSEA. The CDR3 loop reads CSAFGGDNEQFF. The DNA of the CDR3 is TGCAGCGCCTTCGGGGGAGACAATGAGCAGTTCTTC.

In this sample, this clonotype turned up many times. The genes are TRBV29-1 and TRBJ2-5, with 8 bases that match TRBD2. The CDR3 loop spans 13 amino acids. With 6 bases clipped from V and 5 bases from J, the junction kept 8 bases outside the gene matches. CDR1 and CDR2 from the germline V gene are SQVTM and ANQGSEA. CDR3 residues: CSVHAGGTETQYF. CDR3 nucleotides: TGCAGCGTGCACGCGGGGGGAACGGAGACCCAGTACTTC.

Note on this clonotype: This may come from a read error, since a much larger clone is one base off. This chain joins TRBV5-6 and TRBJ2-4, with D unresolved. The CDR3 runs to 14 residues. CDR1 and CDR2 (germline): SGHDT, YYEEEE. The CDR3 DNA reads TGTGCCAGCAGCTTGGGCTTTTTTGTGAACAGTCAGTACTTC. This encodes CASSLGFFVNSQYF.

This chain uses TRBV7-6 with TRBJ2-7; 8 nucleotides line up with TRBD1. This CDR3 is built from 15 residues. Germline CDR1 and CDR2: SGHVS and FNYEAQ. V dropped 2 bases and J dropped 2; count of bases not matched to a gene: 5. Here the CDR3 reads CASSLSGTGTYEQYF. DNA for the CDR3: TGTGCCAGCAGCTTAAGTGGGACAGGAACCTACGAGCAGTACTTC.

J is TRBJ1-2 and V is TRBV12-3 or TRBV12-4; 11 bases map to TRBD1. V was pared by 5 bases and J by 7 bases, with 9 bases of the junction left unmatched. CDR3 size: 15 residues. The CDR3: CASSGQGALRGGYTF. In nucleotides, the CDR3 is TGTGCCAGCAGTGGACAGGGGGCGCTGAGGGGTGGCTACACCTTC.

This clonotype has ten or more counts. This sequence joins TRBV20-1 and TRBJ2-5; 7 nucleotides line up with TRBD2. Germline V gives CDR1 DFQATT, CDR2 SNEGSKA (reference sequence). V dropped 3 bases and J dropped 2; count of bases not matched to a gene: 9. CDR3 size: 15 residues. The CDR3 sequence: CSASSPASGQETQYF. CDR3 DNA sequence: TGCAGTGCTAGTAGTCCGGCTAGCGGACAAGAGACCCAGTACTTC.

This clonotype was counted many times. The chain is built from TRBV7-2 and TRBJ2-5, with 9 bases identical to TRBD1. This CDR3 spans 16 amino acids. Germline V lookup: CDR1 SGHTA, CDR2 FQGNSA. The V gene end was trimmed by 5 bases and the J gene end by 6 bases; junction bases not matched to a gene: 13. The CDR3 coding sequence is TGTGCCAGCAGCCCCGACTTAACAGGGGGCAGGAAGACCCAGTACTTC. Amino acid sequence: CASSPDLTGGRKTQYF.

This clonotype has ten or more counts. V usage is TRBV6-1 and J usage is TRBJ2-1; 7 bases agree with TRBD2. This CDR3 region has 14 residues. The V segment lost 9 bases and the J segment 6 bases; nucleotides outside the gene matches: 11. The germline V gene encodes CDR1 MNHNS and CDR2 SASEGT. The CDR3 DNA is TGTGCCAGTGGTCGGGGAGGGGAGTTCAATGAGCAGTTCTTC. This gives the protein CASGRGGEFNEQFF.

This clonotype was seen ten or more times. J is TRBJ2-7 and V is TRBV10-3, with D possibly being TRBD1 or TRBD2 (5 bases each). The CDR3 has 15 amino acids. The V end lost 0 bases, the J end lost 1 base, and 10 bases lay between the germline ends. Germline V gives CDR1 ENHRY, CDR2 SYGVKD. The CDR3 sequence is CAISESGEPSYEQYF. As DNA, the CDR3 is TGTGCCATCAGTGAGTCGGGGGAGCCTTCCTACGAGCAGTACTTC.

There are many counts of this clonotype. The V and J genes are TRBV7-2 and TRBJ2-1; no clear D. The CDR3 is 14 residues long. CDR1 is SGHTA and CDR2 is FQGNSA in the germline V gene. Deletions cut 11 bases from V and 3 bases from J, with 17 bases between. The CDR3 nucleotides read TGTGCCCCCAACGCGCACCAGCACTACAATGAGCAGTTCTTC. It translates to CAPNAHQHYNEQFF.

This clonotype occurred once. CDR3 region: CASSFSLNEGDTQYF. CDR3 coding DNA: TGCGCCAGCAGCTTTTCCCTGAATGAGGGAGATACGCAGTATTTT. The chain employs TRBV5-1 and TRBJ2-3, with D perhaps matching TRBD2 (5 bases). CDR1 SGHRS and CDR2 YFSETQ come from the germline V gene. V was clipped by 2 bases and J by 5 bases, with 15 bases between them. The CDR3 consists of 15 residues.

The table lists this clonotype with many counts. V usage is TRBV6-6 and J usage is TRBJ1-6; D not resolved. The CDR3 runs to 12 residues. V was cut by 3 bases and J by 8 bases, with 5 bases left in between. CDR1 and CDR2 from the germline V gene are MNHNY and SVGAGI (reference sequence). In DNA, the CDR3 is TGTGCCAGCAGTTATGGGGATTCACCCCTCCACTTT. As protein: CASSYGDSPLHF.

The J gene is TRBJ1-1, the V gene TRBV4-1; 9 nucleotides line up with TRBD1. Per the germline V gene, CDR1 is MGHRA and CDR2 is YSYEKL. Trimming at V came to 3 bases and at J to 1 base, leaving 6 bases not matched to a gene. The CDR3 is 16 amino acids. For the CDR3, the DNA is TGCGCCAGCAGCCAGGGCCCGGGACAGGGGAACACTGAAGCTTTCTTT. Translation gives CASSQGPGQGNTEAFF.

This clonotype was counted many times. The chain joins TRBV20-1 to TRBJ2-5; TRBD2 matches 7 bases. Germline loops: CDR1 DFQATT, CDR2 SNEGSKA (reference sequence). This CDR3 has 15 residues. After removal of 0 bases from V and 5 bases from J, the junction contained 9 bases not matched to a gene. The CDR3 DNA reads TGCAGTGCTAGAGATTGGGGCGGGAGCTCGGAGACCCAGTACTTC. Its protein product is CSARDWGGSSETQYF.

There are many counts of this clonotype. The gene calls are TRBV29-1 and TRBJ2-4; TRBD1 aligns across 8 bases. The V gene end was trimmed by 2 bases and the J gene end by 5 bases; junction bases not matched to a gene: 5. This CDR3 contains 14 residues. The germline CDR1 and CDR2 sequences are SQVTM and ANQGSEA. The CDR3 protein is CSVEQGATQNIQYF. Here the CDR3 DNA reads TGCAGCGTTGAACAGGGGGCAACACAAAACATTCAGTACTTC.

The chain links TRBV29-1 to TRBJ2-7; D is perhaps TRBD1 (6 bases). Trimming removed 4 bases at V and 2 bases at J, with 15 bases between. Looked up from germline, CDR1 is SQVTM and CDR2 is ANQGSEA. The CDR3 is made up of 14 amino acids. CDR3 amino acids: CSVARDTNTYEQYF. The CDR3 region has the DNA TGCAGCGTTGCCCGGGACACGAACACCTACGAGCAGTACTTC.

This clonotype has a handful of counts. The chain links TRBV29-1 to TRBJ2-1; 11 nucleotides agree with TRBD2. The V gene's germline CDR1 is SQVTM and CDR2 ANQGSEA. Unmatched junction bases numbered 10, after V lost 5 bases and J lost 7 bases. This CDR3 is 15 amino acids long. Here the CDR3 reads CSVPMGLAERNEQFF. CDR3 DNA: TGCAGCGTTCCCATGGGACTAGCGGAGCGAAATGAGCAGTTCTTC.